The 28 T cell receptor beta chains given below trace back to one sample, sequenced in a study of identical twins. TCRdb processed the 5' RACE reads anew with MiXCR; each CDR3 protein has one entry. Among 550,000 to 800,000 distinct CDR3 sequences, under 8.5% were seen once, and the ten largest hold about 1.5%. In addition, the sample was reused for a study of yellow fever vaccine responses in identical twins.

What was sequenced was PBMCs. The receptors come from a woman aged 18 to 35 in good health.

The rearrangement joins TRBV13 to TRBJ2-1; 7 bases agree with TRBD2. With 0 bases clipped from V and 1 base from J, the junction kept 3 bases outside the gene matches. CDR3 length: 16 residues. In germline, CDR1 is PRHDT, CDR2 FYEKMQ (reference sequence). The CDR3 sequence: CASSLGQRGSYNEQFF. DNA for the CDR3: TGTGCCAGCAGCTTAGGCCAGCGGGGTTCCTACAATGAGCAGTTCTTC.

This chain uses TRBV6-5 with TRBJ2-6; D not certain. Trimming stripped 2 bases from V and 0 bases from J, with 8 bases between. This CDR3 has 16 amino acids. Germline lookup yields CDR1 MNHEY and CDR2 SVGAGI. CDR3 sequence (DNA): TGTGCCAGCAGTTACGATCGCTACTCTGGGGCCAACGTCCTGACTTTC. Protein product: CASSYDRYSGANVLTF.

The CDR3 region has the DNA TGTGCCAGCAGCCATACCGGGACAGGGGGCATGTCGGCGGCCAAAAACATTCAGTACTTC. Its protein product is CASSHTGTGGMSAAKNIQYF. V and J are TRBV12-3 or TRBV12-4 and TRBJ2-4; 12 nucleotides agree with TRBD1. The V gene end was trimmed by 6 bases and the J gene end by 1 base; junction bases not matched to a gene: 16. This CDR3 contains 20 residues.

This clonotype was observed many times. V usage is TRBV10-1 and J usage is TRBJ2-3; D uncertain. The length of the CDR3 is 14 residues. Trimming took 6 bases from V and 2 from J, leaving 12 bases between them. Germline lookup yields CDR1 WNHNN and CDR2 SYGVQD (reference sequence). CDR3 nucleotides: TGCGCCAGCAGCGTCGGGCGTACCACAGATACGCAGTATTTT. Translating it yields CASSVGRTTDTQYF.

The chain joins TRBV29-1 to TRBJ2-1; 8 bases are a match to TRBD2. V trimming: 5 bases; J trimming: 5 bases; junction bases outside the gene matches: 11. The CDR3 loop spans 15 amino acids. CDR1 SQVTM and CDR2 ANQGSEA come from the germline V gene. CDR3 in DNA: TGCAGCGTTATGAAACTAGCGGCGATCAACAATGAGCAGTTCTTC. Its translation: CSVMKLAAINNEQFF.

A note on this clonotype: A read error may be the cause here, since a much bigger clone is one base away. The rearrangement links TRBV20-1 to TRBJ2-3, with 11 bases matching TRBD1. CDR1 is DFQATT and CDR2 is SNEGSKA in the germline V gene (reference sequence). The CDR3 is made up of 16 amino acids. CDR3 amino acids: CSASGTWTGGTDMQYF. The CDR3, as DNA: TGCAGTGCTAGCGGCACATGGACAGGGGGCACAGATATGCAGTATTTT.

This clonotype was seen more than once but under ten times. The gene calls are TRBV10-3 and TRBJ2-1; 12 bases line up with TRBD1. The CDR3 has 12 residues. J lost 10 bases, V lost 10 bases, and 5 bases had no gene match. CDR1 is ENHRY, CDR2 SYGVKD, per germline. In DNA, the CDR3 is TGTGCCACCGGGACAGGGGGCATGGAGCAGTTCTTC. It is translated as CATGTGGMEQFF.

This clonotype turned up a few times. This chain links TRBV18 with TRBJ2-5; 11 bases fit TRBD2. CDR1 and CDR2 (germline): KGHSH, LQKENI. After removal of 5 bases from V and 2 bases from J, the junction contained 7 bases not matched to a gene. This CDR3 is built from 16 residues. The CDR3 DNA sequence: TGTGCCAGCTCAGGTGGACTAGCGGGTTTTCAAGAGACCCAGTACTTC. This codes for CASSGGLAGFQETQYF.

Many counts were recorded for this clonotype. The chain carries TRBV5-1 and TRBJ2-6; D not certain. Trimming left V 0 bases short and J 1 base short, with 8 bases between. CDR1 and CDR2 (germline): SGHRS, YFSETQ. The CDR3 totals 16 residues. The CDR3 nucleotides read TGCGCCAGCAGCTTGGCCTTGTCATCTGGGGCCAACGTCCTGACTTTC. It encodes CASSLALSSGANVLTF.

J is TRBJ2-7 and V is TRBV28; tentatively, D is TRBD2 (5 bases). The length of the CDR3 is 11 residues. The germline V and J ends were trimmed by 8 bases and 9 bases, with 14 bases remaining between them. Germline V CDR1 and CDR2: MDHEN, SYDVKM. The CDR3 DNA is TGTGCCAGCGGCTCGGGGATACTGCAGTACTTC. Amino acid sequence: CASGSGILQYF.

Many counts were recorded for this clonotype. This chain links TRBV29-1 with TRBJ2-1; the D is unclear. CDR1 is SQVTM and CDR2 is ANQGSEA in the germline V gene. This CDR3 comprises 11 residues. V was pared by 1 base and J by 4 bases, with 2 bases between. The CDR3 here is CSVEGYNEQFF. The CDR3 coding sequence is TGCAGCGTTGAAGGGTACAATGAGCAGTTCTTC.

The chain carries TRBV5-1 and TRBJ1-1; D gene uncertain. The CDR3 totals 15 residues. The ends were cut back, 4 bases at V and 4 bases at J, with 17 bases in the middle. Germline CDR1 and CDR2: SGHRS and YFSETQ. CDR3 residues: CASSLRRGGGTEAFF. Here the CDR3 DNA reads TGCGCCAGCAGCCTACGCCGGGGTGGCGGCACTGAAGCTTTCTTT.

The V call is TRBV27, the J call TRBJ2-1; tentatively, D is TRBD1 (5 bases). Trimming stripped 2 bases from V and 9 bases from J, with 20 bases between. The CDR3 consists of 16 residues. Germline-derived CDR1 and CDR2 are MNHEY and SMNVEV (reference sequence). For the CDR3, the DNA is TGTGCCAGCAGTTTACGCCTCAGGGATCGGTCCGGTGAGCAGTTCTTC. As protein: CASSLRLRDRSGEQFF.

In this sample, this clonotype turned up a few times. The chain carries TRBV28 and TRBJ2-7; 8 nucleotides align to TRBD1. The CDR3 has 14 amino acids. The V and J ends lost 6 bases and 6 bases, in that order; junction bases with no gene match: 10. Germline CDR1 reads MDHEN; CDR2 reads SYDVKM. Here the CDR3 reads CASRVRGPKGEQYF. DNA of the CDR3: TGTGCCAGCAGAGTCAGGGGGCCCAAAGGCGAGCAGTACTTC.

This chain joins TRBV15 and TRBJ1-6; possibly TRBD1 for D (6 bases). The CDR3 totals 16 residues. The ends were cut back, 1 base at V and 4 bases at J, with 11 bases in the middle. The germline CDR1 and CDR2 sequences are LNHNV and YYDKDF (reference sequence). This CDR3 is CATSRVRGAYNSPLHF. The CDR3 DNA follows: TGTGCCACCAGCAGAGTCAGGGGCGCTTATAATTCACCCCTCCACTTT.

CDR3 nucleotides: TGTGCCAGCAGTGAGAGCGGGGCCACCGGCAATGAGCAGTTCTTC. The encoded protein is CASSESGATGNEQFF. This chain uses TRBV2 with TRBJ2-1; 7 bases line up with TRBD2. V lost 3 bases and J lost 6; bases outside the gene matches: 8. The CDR3 runs 15 residues. The germline CDR1 and CDR2 sequences are SNHLY and FYNNEI.

The chain links TRBV20-1 to TRBJ1-1, with TRBD1 as a possible D gene (5 bases). CDR3 length equals 13 residues. V was trimmed by 0 bases and J by 2 bases, leaving 7 bases between them. CDR1 and CDR2 (germline): DFQATT, SNEGSKA (reference sequence). CDR3 protein: CSARDDSNTEAFF. The CDR3 nucleotides read TGCAGTGCTAGAGACGACAGCAACACTGAAGCTTTCTTT.

The chain is built from TRBV7-6 and TRBJ2-5; 16 bases agree with TRBD2. V shed 5 bases, J shed 0 bases, and the junction held 3 bases outside the gene matches. The CDR3 extends over 17 amino acids. Germline values: CDR1 SGHVS, CDR2 FNYEAQ. The CDR3 DNA sequence: TGTGCCAGCAGCCGCGGGACTAGCGGGAGGGACCAAGAGACCCAGTACTTC. Encoded protein: CASSRGTSGRDQETQYF.

This clonotype was observed a handful of times. The chain employs TRBV7-2 and TRBJ2-3; 10 nucleotides line up with TRBD2. CDR3 length: 15 amino acids. J was trimmed by 2 bases and V by 3 bases; bases with no gene match: 2. Germline V CDR1 and CDR2: SGHTA, FQGNSA. This CDR3 is CASSFSGRSTDTQYF. Written as DNA, the CDR3 is TGTGCCAGCAGCTTTAGCGGGAGGTCCACAGATACGCAGTATTTT.

The sample holds many counts of this clonotype. This sequence joins TRBV3-1 and TRBJ2-7; D may be TRBD1 (6 bases). Trimming took off 6 bases at V and 0 bases at J, with 9 bases between the two ends. Germline V gene data show CDR1 as LGHDT and CDR2 as YNNKEL (reference sequence). The CDR3 loop spans 13 amino acids. CDR3: CASRRTASYEQYF. CDR3 coding DNA: TGTGCCAGCAGACGGACAGCCTCCTACGAGCAGTACTTC.

This clonotype was seen repeatedly, ten times or more. The rearrangement uses TRBV6-1 and TRBJ1-2; 11 nucleotides line up with TRBD1. Trimming removed 5 bases from V and 7 bases from J; junction bases left unmatched: 9. This CDR3 contains 15 residues. Per germline, CDR1 MNHNS and CDR2 SASEGT. This CDR3 is CASSTRTGGVGGYTF. The DNA for the CDR3 is TGTGCCAGCAGTACCCGGACAGGGGGCGTCGGTGGCTACACCTTC.

This clonotype was seen only once. The chain uses TRBV21-1 and TRBJ2-1; no DNA check was done on the table's D call, TRBD1. TRBV21-1 is designated a pseudogene. The CDR3 has 19 residues. The CDR3, as DNA: TGTGCCAGCAGCCCCCGTATACTTACAGGTTATAGCTCCTACAATGAGCAGTTCTTC. It encodes CASSPRILTGYSSYNEQFF.

This chain connects TRBV27 to TRBJ1-2; the D is unclear. The CDR3 loop spans 15 amino acids. Germline values: CDR1 MNHEY, CDR2 SMNVEV (reference sequence). Deletions cut 6 bases from V and 4 bases from J, with 18 bases between. This chain's CDR3 is CASRVVASGVYGYTF. The DNA for the CDR3 is TGTGCCAGCAGGGTGGTAGCCTCCGGAGTCTATGGCTACACCTTC.

The chain couples TRBV18 to TRBJ2-7, with 7 bases fitting TRBD1. Germline trimming cut 6 bases from V and 6 bases from J; bases unmatched to any gene: 14. This CDR3 is built from 15 residues. Germline V CDR1 and CDR2: KGHSH, LQKENI. CDR3 loop: CASSWDSLGSGEQYF. The CDR3 DNA reads as TGTGCCAGCTCCTGGGACAGCTTAGGATCGGGCGAGCAGTACTTC.

This clonotype showed up many times. The chain combines TRBV20-1 with TRBJ1-1, with D unresolved. This CDR3 is 13 amino acids long. Trimming removed 3 bases at V and 0 bases at J, with 8 bases between. CDR1 and CDR2 from the germline V gene are DFQATT and SNEGSKA (reference sequence). The CDR3 nucleotides are TGCAGTGCTAGGGGGAACCTGAACACTGAAGCTTTCTTT. Its translation is CSARGNLNTEAFF.

V and J are TRBV20-1 and TRBJ2-1; 9 nucleotides match TRBD2. Germline lookup yields CDR1 DFQATT and CDR2 SNEGSKA (reference sequence). With V trimmed by 0 bases and J by 9 bases, 12 bases remained unmatched. The CDR3 has 16 residues. CDR3 in amino acids: CSARDRGGALRSEQFF. CDR3 DNA sequence: TGCAGTGCTAGAGATCGCGGGGGGGCACTGAGGAGTGAGCAGTTCTTC.

This sequence joins TRBV11-2 and TRBJ1-3; D gene unclear. V lost 2 bases and J 1 base, leaving 12 bases between the germline ends. Germline assignment: CDR1 SGHAT and CDR2 FQNNGV. The CDR3 contains 16 residues. In DNA, the CDR3 is TGTGCCAGCAGCTTACCTGATAGGCTGTCTGGAAACACCATATATTTT. It translates to CASSLPDRLSGNTIYF.

This clonotype has a count of ten or more. This chain connects TRBV28 to TRBJ1-2; TRBD1 agrees at 8 bases. Trimming removed 5 bases from V and 1 base from J; junction bases left unmatched: 9. There are 16 residues in the CDR3. CDR1 is MDHEN and CDR2 is SYDVKM in the germline V gene. CDR3 amino acids: CASSRQGLSINYGYTF. The CDR3 DNA reads TGTGCCAGCAGTCGACAGGGGTTGAGCATTAACTATGGCTACACCTTC.